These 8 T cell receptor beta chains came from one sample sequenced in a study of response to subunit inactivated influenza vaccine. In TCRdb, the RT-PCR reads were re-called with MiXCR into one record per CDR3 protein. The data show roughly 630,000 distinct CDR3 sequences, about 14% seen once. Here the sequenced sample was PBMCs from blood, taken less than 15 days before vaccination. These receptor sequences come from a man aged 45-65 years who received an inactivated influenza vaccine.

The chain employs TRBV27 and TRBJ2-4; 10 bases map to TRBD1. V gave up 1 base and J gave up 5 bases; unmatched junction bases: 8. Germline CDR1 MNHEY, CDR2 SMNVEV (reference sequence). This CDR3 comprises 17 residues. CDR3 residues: CASSLLSPGTGENIQYF. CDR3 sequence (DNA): TGTGCCAGCAGTTTATTGTCCCCCGGGACAGGGGAAAACATTCAGTACTTC.

CDR3 sequence reads: CASSEGQEETQYF. The CDR3 DNA sequence: TGTGCCAGCAGTGAAGGACAGGAAGAGACCCAGTACTTC. The chain uses TRBV6-1 and TRBJ2-5; a possible D gene is TRBD1 (6 bases). Germline V CDR1 and CDR2: MNHNS, SASEGT. Trimming removed 1 base at V and 3 bases at J, with 6 bases between. The CDR3 is made up of 13 amino acids.

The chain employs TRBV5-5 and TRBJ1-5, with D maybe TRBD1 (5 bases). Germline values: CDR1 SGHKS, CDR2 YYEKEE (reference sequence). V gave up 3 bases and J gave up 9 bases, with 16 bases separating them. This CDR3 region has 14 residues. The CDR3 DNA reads TGTGCCAGCAGCTCCGGGACGTTGGGCCGGCCCCAGCATTTT. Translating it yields CASSSGTLGRPQHF.

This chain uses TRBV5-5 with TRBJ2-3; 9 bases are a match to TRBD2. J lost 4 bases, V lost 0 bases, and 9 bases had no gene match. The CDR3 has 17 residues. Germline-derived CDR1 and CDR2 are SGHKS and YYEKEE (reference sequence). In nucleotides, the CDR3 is TGTGCCAGCAGCTTGGGGCCAGCGGGGGGCGGGTCAGATACGCAGTATTTT. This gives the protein CASSLGPAGGGSDTQYF.

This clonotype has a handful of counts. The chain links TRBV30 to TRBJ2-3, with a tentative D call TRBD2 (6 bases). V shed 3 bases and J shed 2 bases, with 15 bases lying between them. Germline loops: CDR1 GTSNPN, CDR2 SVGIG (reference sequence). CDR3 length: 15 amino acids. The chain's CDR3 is CAWSPGTGFTDTQYF. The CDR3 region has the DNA TGTGCCTGGAGCCCCGGGACTGGCTTCACAGATACGCAGTATTTT. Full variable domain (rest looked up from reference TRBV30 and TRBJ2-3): SQTIHQWPATLVQPVGSPLSLECTVEGTSNPNLYWYRQAAGRGLQLLFYSVGIGQISSEVPQNLSASRPQDRQFILSSKKLLLSDSGFYLCAWSPGTGFTDTQYFGPGTRLTVL.

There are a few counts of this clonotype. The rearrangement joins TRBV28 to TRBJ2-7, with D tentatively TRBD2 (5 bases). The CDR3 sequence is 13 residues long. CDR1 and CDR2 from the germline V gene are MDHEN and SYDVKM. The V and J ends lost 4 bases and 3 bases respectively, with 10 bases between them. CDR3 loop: CASSWGVGYEQYF. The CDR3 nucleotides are TGTGCCAGCAGTTGGGGAGTTGGCTACGAGCAGTACTTC.

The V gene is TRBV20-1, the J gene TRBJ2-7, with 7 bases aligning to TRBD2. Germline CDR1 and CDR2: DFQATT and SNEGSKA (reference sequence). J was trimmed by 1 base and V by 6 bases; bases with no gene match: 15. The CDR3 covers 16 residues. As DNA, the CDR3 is TGCAGTGCCCACCCAATGAGACTAGCCTCATCCTACGAGCAGTACTTC. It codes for CSAHPMRLASSYEQYF.

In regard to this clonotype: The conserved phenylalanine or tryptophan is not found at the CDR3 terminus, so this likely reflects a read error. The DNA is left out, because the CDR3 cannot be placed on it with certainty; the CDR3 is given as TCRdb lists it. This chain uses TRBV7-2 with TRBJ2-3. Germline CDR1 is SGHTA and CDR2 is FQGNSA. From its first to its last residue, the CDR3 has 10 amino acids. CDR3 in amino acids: CASSSGESGC.